Detailed here is one T cell receptor beta chain. As yet, its antigen is unknown. This CDR3 has 14 residues. CDR1 is SEHNR, CDR2 FQNEAQ, per germline (reference sequence). V was shortened by 1 base and J by 2 bases, with 8 bases between the two germline ends. These data come from a study of CD8 T cells in Susac syndrome. General study findings and limits: The TCR sequencing and HLA analysis in the study involved a relatively small number of individuals, as the study acknowledged.

When the RNA was reverse transcribed, random hexamers were used with an input of roughly 0.5 to 1 ug. Coverage of TCR beta CDR3 amplification by immunoSEQ multiplex PCR extended to 54 Vbeta and 13 Jbeta. TCRdb reprocessed the immunoSEQ multiplex PCR reads with MiXCR, giving one entry per CDR3 protein. The repertoire holds nearly 70,000 distinct CDR3 sequences, with approximately 95% as singletons. High-throughput TCR beta sequencing covered peripheral CD8+ and CD4+ T cells. Healthy donors formed controls matched for age and sex. Sequences were obtained from CD8+ T cells from PBMCs. The chain has TRBV7-9 and TRBJ1-2; D is undetermined. The sequence came from a human donor in good health. CDR3 nucleotide sequence: TGTGCCAGCAGCTTAGTGGCCGAAAACTATGGCTACACCTTC. It encodes CASSLVAENYGYTF.